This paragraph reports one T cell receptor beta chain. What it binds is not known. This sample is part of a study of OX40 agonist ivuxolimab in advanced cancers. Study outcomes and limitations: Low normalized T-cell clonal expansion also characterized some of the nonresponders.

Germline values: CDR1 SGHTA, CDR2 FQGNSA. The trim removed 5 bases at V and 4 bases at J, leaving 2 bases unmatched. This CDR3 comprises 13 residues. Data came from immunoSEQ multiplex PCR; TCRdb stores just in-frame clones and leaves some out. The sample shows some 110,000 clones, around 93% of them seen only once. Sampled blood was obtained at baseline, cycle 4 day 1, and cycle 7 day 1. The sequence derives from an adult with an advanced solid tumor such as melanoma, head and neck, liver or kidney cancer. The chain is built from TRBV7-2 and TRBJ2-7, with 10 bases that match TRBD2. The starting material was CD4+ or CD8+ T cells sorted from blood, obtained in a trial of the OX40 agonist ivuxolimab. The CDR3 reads CASSKTSGYEQYF. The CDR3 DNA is TGTGCCAGCAGCAAGACTAGCGGGTACGAGCAGTACTTC.